The clone carrying this T cell receptor (beta chain) was counted between two and nine times. The antigen remains undetermined. This CDR3 spans 15 amino acids. Trimming removed 5 bases from V and 4 bases from J; junction bases left unmatched: 7. From germline, CDR1 is SGHRS and CDR2 YFSETQ. The entry originates in a study of beta chain features in type 1 diabetes. General study points: Compared to healthy donors, patients appeared to have naive, central memory and Treg TCRB repertoires that were more alike. Patients and controls would be equally affected if PCR favored shorter templates.

Every bit of the isolated RNA underwent reverse transcription, so sequencing read expressed TCRB transcripts. Here immunoSEQ multiplex PCR was the method, and the copy in TCRdb shows in-frame clones only, minus some. The table has 620,000 or so clones, 15% seen once. The chain recombines TRBV5-1 with TRBJ2-1; TRBD2 matches 9 bases. The origin of this receptor is a man aged 18 to 35 in good health. Sequencing was carried out using naive CD4+ T cells from blood. The chain's CDR3 is CASRTGTSNYNEQFF. In DNA form, the CDR3 reads TGCGCCAGCAGAACCGGGACTAGCAATTACAATGAGCAGTTCTTC.